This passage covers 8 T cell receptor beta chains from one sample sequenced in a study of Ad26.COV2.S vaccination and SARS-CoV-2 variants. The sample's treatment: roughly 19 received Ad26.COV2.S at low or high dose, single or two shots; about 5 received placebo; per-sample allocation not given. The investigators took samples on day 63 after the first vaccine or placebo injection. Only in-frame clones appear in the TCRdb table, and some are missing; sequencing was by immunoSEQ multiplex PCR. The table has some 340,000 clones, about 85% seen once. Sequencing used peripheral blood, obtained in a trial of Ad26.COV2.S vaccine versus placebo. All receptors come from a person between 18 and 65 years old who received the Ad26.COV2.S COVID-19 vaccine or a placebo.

CDR3 bases: TGTGCCAGCAGCGCCTGGGGGCACACACTCAAAGAGACCCAGTACTTC. It yields the protein CASSAWGHTLKETQYF. The V and J genes are TRBV7-9 and TRBJ2-5; tentative D call: TRBD1 (6 bases). This CDR3 spans 16 amino acids. Trimming removed 5 bases at V and 3 bases at J, with 19 bases between. Germline CDR1 and CDR2: SEHNR and FQNEAQ (reference sequence).

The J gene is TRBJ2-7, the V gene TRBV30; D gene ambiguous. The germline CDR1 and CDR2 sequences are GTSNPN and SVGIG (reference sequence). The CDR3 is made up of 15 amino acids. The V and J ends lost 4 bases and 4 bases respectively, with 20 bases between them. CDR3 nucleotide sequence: TGTGCCTGGACCCTGGGGATGGGTCTTCAGTACGAGCAGTACTTC. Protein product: CAWTLGMGLQYEQYF.

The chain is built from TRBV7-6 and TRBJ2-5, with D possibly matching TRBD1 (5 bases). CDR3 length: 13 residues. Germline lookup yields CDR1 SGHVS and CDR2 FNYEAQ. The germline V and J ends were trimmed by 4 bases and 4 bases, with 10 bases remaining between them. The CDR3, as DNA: TGTGCCAGCAGCTCCTGGGGCGGAGAGACCCAGTACTTC. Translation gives CASSSWGGETQYF.

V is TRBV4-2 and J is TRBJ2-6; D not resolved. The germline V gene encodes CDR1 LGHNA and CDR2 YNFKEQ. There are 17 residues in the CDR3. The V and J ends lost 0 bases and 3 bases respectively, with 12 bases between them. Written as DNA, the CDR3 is TGTGCCAGCAGCCAAGATCCCCACACGTTTGGGGCCAACGTCCTGACTTTC. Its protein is CASSQDPHTFGANVLTF.

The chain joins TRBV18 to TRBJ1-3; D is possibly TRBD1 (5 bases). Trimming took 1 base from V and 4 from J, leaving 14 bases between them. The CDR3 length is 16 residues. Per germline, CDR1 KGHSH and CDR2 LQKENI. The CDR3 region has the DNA TGTGCCAGCTCACCACAAACGGGACGGCTCGGAAACACCATATATTTT. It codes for CASSPQTGRLGNTIYF.

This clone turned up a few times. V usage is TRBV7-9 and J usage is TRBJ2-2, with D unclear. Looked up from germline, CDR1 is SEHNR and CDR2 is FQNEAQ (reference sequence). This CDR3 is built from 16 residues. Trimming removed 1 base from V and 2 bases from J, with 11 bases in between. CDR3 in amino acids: CASSLGSPTNTGELFF. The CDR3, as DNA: TGTGCCAGCAGCTTAGGGTCCCCGACTAACACCGGGGAGCTGTTTTTT.

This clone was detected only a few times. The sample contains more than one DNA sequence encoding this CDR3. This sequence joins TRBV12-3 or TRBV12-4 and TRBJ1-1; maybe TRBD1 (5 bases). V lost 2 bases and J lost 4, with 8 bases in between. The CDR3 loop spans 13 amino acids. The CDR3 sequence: CASSLQGGTEAFF. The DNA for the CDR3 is TGTGCCAGCAGTTTACAGGGAGGCACTGAAGCTTTCTTT.

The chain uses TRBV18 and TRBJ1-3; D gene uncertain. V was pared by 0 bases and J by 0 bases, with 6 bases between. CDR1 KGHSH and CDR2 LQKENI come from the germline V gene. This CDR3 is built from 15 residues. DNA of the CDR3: TGTGCCAGCTCACCACCCCTTACCTCTGGAAACACCATATATTTT. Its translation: CASSPPLTSGNTIYF.